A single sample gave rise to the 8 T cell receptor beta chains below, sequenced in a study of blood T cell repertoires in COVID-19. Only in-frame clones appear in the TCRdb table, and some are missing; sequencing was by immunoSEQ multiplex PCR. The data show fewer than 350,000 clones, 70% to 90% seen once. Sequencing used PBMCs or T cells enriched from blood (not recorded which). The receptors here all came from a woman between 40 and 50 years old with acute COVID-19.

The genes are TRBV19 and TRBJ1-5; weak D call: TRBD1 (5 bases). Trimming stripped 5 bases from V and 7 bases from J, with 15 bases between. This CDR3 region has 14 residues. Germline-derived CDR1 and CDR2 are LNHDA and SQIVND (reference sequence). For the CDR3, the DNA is TGTGCCAGTAGTGGGCAGGGCTCCCTCCAGCCCCAGCATTTT. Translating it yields CASSGQGSLQPQHF. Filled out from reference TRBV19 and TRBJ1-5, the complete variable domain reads DGGITQSPKYLFRKEGQNVTLSCEQNLNHDAMYWYRQDPGQGLRLIYYSQIVNDFQKGDIAEGYSVSREKKESFPLTVTSAQKNPTAFYLCASSGQGSLQPQHFGDGTRLSIL.

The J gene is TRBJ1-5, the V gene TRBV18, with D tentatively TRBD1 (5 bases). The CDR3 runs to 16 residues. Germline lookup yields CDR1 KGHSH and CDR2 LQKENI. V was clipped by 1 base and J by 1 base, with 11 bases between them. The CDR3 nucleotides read TGTGCCAGCTCACCACTTAGTGCAGGGAGCAATCAGCCCCAGCATTTT. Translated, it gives CASSPLSAGSNQPQHF.

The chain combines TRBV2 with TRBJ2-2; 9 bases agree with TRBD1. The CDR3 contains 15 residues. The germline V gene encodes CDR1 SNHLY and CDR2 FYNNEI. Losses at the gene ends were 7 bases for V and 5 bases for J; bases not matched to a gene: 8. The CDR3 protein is CASKPRGQGTGELFF. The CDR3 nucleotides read TGTGCCAGCAAGCCGCGAGGACAGGGGACCGGGGAGCTGTTTTTT. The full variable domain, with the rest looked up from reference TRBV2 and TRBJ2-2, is EPEVTQTPSHQVTQMGQEVILRCVPISNHLYFYWYRQILGQKVEFLVSFYNNEISEKSEIFDDQFSVERPDGSNFTLKIRSTKLEDSAMYFCASKPRGQGTGELFFGEGSRLTVL.

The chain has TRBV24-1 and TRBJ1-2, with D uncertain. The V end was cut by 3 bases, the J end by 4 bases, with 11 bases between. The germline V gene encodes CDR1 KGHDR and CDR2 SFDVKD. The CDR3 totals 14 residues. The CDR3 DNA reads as TGTGCCACCAGTGATCTAGTGGGTAGCTATGGCTACACCTTC. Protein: CATSDLVGSYGYTF.

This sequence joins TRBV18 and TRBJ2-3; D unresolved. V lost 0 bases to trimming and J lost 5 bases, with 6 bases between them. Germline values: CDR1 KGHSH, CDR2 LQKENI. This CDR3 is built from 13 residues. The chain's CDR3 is CASSPPNGDTQYF. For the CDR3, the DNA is TGTGCCAGCTCACCACCGAACGGAGATACGCAGTATTTT.

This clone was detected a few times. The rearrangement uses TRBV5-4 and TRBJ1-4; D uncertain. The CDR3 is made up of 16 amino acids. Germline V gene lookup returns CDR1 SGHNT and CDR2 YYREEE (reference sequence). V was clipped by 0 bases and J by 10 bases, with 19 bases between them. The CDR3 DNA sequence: TGTGCCAGCAGCTTGGCGCCTTTTTCGGCCGGCGGAAAACTGTTTTTT. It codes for CASSLAPFSAGGKLFF.

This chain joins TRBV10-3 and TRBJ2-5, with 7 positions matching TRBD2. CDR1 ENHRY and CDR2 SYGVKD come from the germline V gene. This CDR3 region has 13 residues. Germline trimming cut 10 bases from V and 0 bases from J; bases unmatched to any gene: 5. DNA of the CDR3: TGTGCCACCGCCCGGGAGGACCAAGAGACCCAGTACTTC. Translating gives CATAREDQETQYF.

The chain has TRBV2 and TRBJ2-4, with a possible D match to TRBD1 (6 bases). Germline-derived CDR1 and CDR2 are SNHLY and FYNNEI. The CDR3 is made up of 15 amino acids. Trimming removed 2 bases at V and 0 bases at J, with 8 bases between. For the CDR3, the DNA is TGTGCCAGCAGTGAAACAGGGTTAGCCAAAAACATTCAGTACTTC. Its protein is CASSETGLAKNIQYF.